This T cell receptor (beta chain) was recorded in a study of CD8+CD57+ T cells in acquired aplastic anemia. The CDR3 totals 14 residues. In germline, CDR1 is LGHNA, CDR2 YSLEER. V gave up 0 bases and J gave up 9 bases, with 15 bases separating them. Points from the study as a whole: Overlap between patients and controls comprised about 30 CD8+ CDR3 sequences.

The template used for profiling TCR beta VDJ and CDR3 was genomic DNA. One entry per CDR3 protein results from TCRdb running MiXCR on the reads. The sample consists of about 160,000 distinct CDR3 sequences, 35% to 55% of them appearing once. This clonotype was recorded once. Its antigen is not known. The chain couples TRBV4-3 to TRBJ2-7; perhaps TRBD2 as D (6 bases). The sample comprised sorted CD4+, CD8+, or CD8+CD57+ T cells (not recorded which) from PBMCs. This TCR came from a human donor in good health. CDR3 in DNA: TGCGCCAGCAGCCAAGACCCGGGGGAAGACGGGCAGTACTTC. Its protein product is CASSQDPGEDGQYF.